Listed here are 17 T cell receptor beta chains from one sample, sequenced in a study of cytomegalovirus exposure and HLA in healthy donors. Primers included in the PCR were 60 Vbeta and 13 Jbeta primers. Measured with immunoSEQ multiplex PCR; TCRdb has only the in-frame clones, and not every one. The sample has some 170,000 clones, approximately 88% seen once. The sample was PBMCs. The origin of the receptors is a woman aged 30 to 39 in good health and CMV-seronegative.

The gene calls are TRBV5-1 and TRBJ2-3; perhaps TRBD2 as D (6 bases). Per germline, CDR1 SGHRS and CDR2 YFSETQ. V shed 4 bases and J shed 2 bases, with 11 bases lying between them. This CDR3 region has 14 residues. This CDR3 reads CASSHSGYTDTQYF. CDR3 nucleotide sequence: TGCGCCAGCAGCCACAGCGGGTACACAGATACGCAGTATTTT. Full variable domain (remainder filled in from reference TRBV5-1 and TRBJ2-3): KAGVTQTPRYLIKTRGQQVTLSCSPISGHRSVSWYQQTPGQGLQFLFEYFSETQRNKGNFPGRFSGRQFSNSRSEMNVSTLELGDSALYLCASSHSGYTDTQYFGPGTRLTVL.

The chain combines TRBV28 with TRBJ2-1, with 8 bases fitting TRBD2. The CDR3 spans 15 residues. V shed 6 bases and J 2 bases; nucleotides not matched to a gene: 6. The germline CDR1 and CDR2 sequences are MDHEN and SYDVKM. Written as DNA, the CDR3 is TGTGCCAGCAGCCCGGGGGGGCGCCCCTACAATGAGCAGTTCTTC. Translating gives CASSPGGRPYNEQFF.

Comment on this clone: At one of its ends the junction is not consistent with the germline gene, which may arise from a read error. The chain is built from TRBV7-2 and TRBJ1-1, with no clear D. CDR1 and CDR2 from the germline V gene are SGHTA and FQGNSA. The CDR3 is made up of 13 amino acids. CDR3 DNA: TGTGCCAGCAGCTTAGCCAGGAACGCTGAAGCTTTCTTT. Its translation is CASSLARNAEAFF.

The rearrangement uses TRBV6-4 and TRBJ1-1, with TRBD1 matching 8 bases. The ends lost 5 bases at V and 5 bases at J; junction bases unmatched: 4. The germline V gene has CDR1 MRHNA and CDR2 SNTAGT. This CDR3 spans 13 amino acids. The DNA for the CDR3 is TGTGCCAGCAGTCCGGACAGGGAGACTGAAGCTTTCTTT. This gives the protein CASSPDRETEAFF.

DNA of the CDR3: TGTGCCAGCAGCTCTGACGACTTTGTGCTGTTTTTT. Encoded protein: CASSSDDFVLFF. The chain carries TRBV7-2 and TRBJ1-4; D gene unclear. CDR3 length: 12 amino acids. Trimming took 4 bases from V and 14 from J, leaving 14 bases between them. Germline V gene data show CDR1 as SGHTA and CDR2 as FQGNSA.

This sequence joins TRBV5-5 and TRBJ1-1; 11 positions match TRBD1. Germline values: CDR1 SGHKS, CDR2 YYEKEE (reference sequence). The CDR3 sequence is 15 residues long. V was pared by 6 bases and J by 0 bases, with 4 bases of the junction left unmatched. This chain's CDR3 is CASNGQGALNTEAFF. CDR3 in DNA: TGTGCCAGCAACGGACAGGGGGCTTTGAACACTGAAGCTTTCTTT.

This chain connects TRBV5-6 to TRBJ1-2; a possible D gene is TRBD1 (6 bases). The CDR3 runs to 13 residues. Germline loops: CDR1 SGHDT, CDR2 YYEEEE. V lost 4 bases and J lost 9, with 16 bases in between. The DNA of the CDR3 is TGTGCCAGCAGCGAGGGGGGGGCCGGCCGCTACACCTTC. This encodes CASSEGGAGRYTF.

The V call is TRBV19, the J call TRBJ2-2; 9 bases align to TRBD1. CDR3 size: 15 residues. V was pared by 4 bases and J by 6 bases, with 6 bases of the junction left unmatched. Germline values: CDR1 LNHDA, CDR2 SQIVND (reference sequence). The CDR3 here is CASSRDRVSAGELFF. Here the CDR3 DNA reads TGTGCCAGTAGTAGGGACAGGGTAAGCGCCGGGGAGCTGTTTTTT.

This clone was seen once. This sequence joins TRBV9 and TRBJ2-6; D is undetermined. The CDR3 runs to 15 residues. Between the trimmed V and J ends, which lost 2 bases and 4 bases, there was a span of 10 bases. Germline CDR1 reads SGDLS; CDR2 reads YYNGEE. This chain's CDR3 is CASSVTSGGANVLTF. The CDR3 DNA is TGTGCCAGCAGCGTCACCTCCGGGGGGGCCAACGTCCTGACTTTC. Together with reference TRBV9 and TRBJ2-6, the CDR3 gives the full variable domain: DSGVTQTPKHLITATGQRVTLRCSPRSGDLSVYWYQQSLDQGLQFLIQYYNGEERAKGNILERFSAQQFPDLHSELNLSSLELGDSALYFCASSVTSGGANVLTFGAGSRLTVL.

The rearrangement links TRBV5-1 to TRBJ2-2, with 8 bases that match TRBD1. Germline CDR1 SGHRS, CDR2 YFSETQ. The CDR3 is 16 residues long. Trimming cost V 6 bases and J 8 bases; bases outside gene matches: 15. CDR3 bases: TGCGCCAGCACGATGGATGGCACAGGGGGAATGGGGGAGCTGTTTTTT. Translation gives CASTMDGTGGMGELFF.

This clone was seen only a few times. V gene TRBV2 combines with J gene TRBJ1-1; no reliable D call. Germline V gene lookup returns CDR1 SNHLY and CDR2 FYNNEI. V dropped 7 bases and J dropped 0 bases, with 9 bases sitting between them. CDR3 size: 13 residues. The CDR3 DNA reads as TGTGCCAGCAAAACCGACTTGAACACTGAAGCTTTCTTT. Residues: CASKTDLNTEAFF.

The V and J genes are TRBV27 and TRBJ2-5; 9 positions agree with TRBD1. J lost 7 bases, V lost 2 bases, and 5 bases had no gene match. Looked up from germline, CDR1 is MNHEY and CDR2 is SMNVEV (reference sequence). The CDR3 sequence is 14 residues long. The CDR3 here is CASSLGTGRATQYF. In DNA, the CDR3 is TGTGCCAGCAGTTTAGGGACAGGGAGGGCGACCCAGTACTTC.

The rearrangement joins TRBV7-9 to TRBJ2-7; 9 bases are a match to TRBD2. Germline assignment: CDR1 SEHNR and CDR2 FQNEAQ (reference sequence). With V trimmed by 5 bases and J by 0 bases, 8 bases remained unmatched. This CDR3 has 16 amino acids. DNA for the CDR3: TGTGCCAGCAGCAAGAGGTTAGCGGGGGACTCCTACGAGCAGTACTTC. This encodes CASSKRLAGDSYEQYF.

This chain links TRBV6-4 with TRBJ2-7; no clear D. The CDR3 loop spans 11 amino acids. Germline CDR1 MRHNA, CDR2 SNTAGT. V lost 6 bases, J lost 2 bases, and 5 bases lay in between. CDR3 amino acids: CASSSPYEQYF. CDR3 DNA: TGTGCCAGCAGCTCCCCCTACGAGCAGTACTTC.

This chain connects TRBV27 to TRBJ2-3; tentative D call: TRBD2 (5 bases). The CDR3 spans 15 residues. The germline V gene encodes CDR1 MNHEY and CDR2 SMNVEV (reference sequence). Trimming took 3 bases from V and 9 from J, leaving 19 bases between them. CDR3 protein: CASSFVPTAPGTQYF. The CDR3, as DNA: TGTGCCAGCAGTTTTGTCCCCACAGCCCCGGGGACGCAGTATTTT.

The table lists this clone with a count of one. Its ends do not fully match the called genes, so a read error is possible. This chain uses TRBV27 with TRBJ2-2, with TRBD2 identical over 10 bases. The CDR3 is 13 residues long. The V gene's germline CDR1 is MNHEY and CDR2 SMNVEV (reference sequence). The CDR3 DNA reads TGTGCCAGCAGCCAGGCGGCTAGCGGGAGCCTTCTTTTT. It specifies CASSQAASGSLLF.

This clone has only one observation. The rearrangement links TRBV7-9 to TRBJ1-5, with D tentatively TRBD1 (5 bases). Germline CDR1 SEHNR, CDR2 FQNEAQ (reference sequence). V dropped 4 bases and J dropped 1 base, with 11 bases sitting between them. The CDR3 loop spans 15 amino acids. The CDR3 DNA is TGTGCCAGCAGCTACGCGGACACCAGCAATCAGCCCCAGCATTTT. Amino acids: CASSYADTSNQPQHF.